These T cell receptor beta chains were read from a single sample in a study of OX40 agonist ivuxolimab in advanced cancers. TCRdb's copy holds only in-frame clones and misses some; the assay was immunoSEQ multiplex PCR. This sample has roughly 61,000 clones, with approximately 86% found just once. The source was CD4+ or CD8+ T cells sorted from blood, collected in a trial of the OX40 agonist ivuxolimab. The receptors were gathered from an adult with an advanced solid tumor such as melanoma, head and neck, liver or kidney cancer. Each CDR3 is given with its conserved first and last residue. The D gene is left open where the match is weak. The listing skips clone size in some rows; elsewhere it reads once, few, many or a size class.

abundance,j_gene,v_gene,d_gene,CDR3nt,CDR3aa
once,TRBJ2-5,TRBV2,NA,TGTGCCAGCAGTGAGGGTCTCGGAGGGGGGGAGACCCAGTACTTC,CASSEGLGGGETQYF
NA,TRBJ1-5,TRBV9,NA,TGTGCCAGCGGGAAGGACGGCGCCGGGCCCCAGCATTTT,CASGKDGAGPQHF
NA,TRBJ2-2,TRBV5-6,TRBD1,TGTGCCAGCAGCCCGCAGGGGGCGGGCACCGGGGAGCTGTTTTTT,CASSPQGAGTGELFF
few,TRBJ1-2,TRBV27,TRBD1,TGTGCCAGCAGTGGATACGGACAGGGCAATGGCTACACCTTC,CASSGYGQGNGYTF
NA,TRBJ2-7,TRBV10-3,TRBD2,TGTGCCATCAAAGTAGCGGGAGGGCCATACGAGCAGTACTTC,CAIKVAGGPYEQYF
NA,TRBJ2-5,TRBV30,NA,TGTGCCTGGAGTGTAAAGGACACCCAGTACTTC,CAWSVKDTQYF
once,TRBJ2-7,TRBV9,TRBD1,TGTGCCAGCAGCGTCACGGGACAGGGGTGGGACGAGCAGTACTTC,CASSVTGQGWDEQYF
NA,TRBJ2-2,TRBV25-1,NA,TGTGCCAGCACCTCCAGGGAGACCGGGGAGCTGTTTTTT,CASTSRETGELFF
once,TRBJ1-2,TRBV5-1,TRBD1,TGCGCCAGCAGCTTGGAAGGCCGGGGACAGGGTCTAGGCTACACCTTC,CASSLEGRGQGLGYTF
few,TRBJ1-6,TRBV2,NA,TGTGCCAGCAGTGAAAGGAGTCTCCTTAATTCACCCCTCCACTTT,CASSERSLLNSPLHF
NA,TRBJ1-4,TRBV5-5,NA,TGTGCCAGCAGCTTGACAGGAGCAACTAATGAAAAACTGTTTTTT,CASSLTGATNEKLFF
NA,TRBJ2-5,TRBV5-4,NA,TGTGCCAGCAGCTTACCCCAACGAGAGACCCAGTACTTC,CASSLPQRETQYF
NA,TRBJ1-2,TRBV5-1,TRBD1,TGCGCCAGCAGCTCATTGACAGGGGCCTATGGCTACACCTTC,CASSSLTGAYGYTF
NA,TRBJ1-2,TRBV6-5,TRBD1,TGTGCCAGCAGACTCGGACAGGGGGCCGGTGGCTACACCTTC,CASRLGQGAGGYTF
NA,TRBJ2-5,TRBV7-9,TRBD2,TGTGCCAGCAGGTCCTCAGCGGGGGCAGAGACCCAGTACTTC,CASRSSAGAETQYF
NA,TRBJ2-3,TRBV6-6,TRBD1,TGTGCCAGCAGTTACTCAGGGACAGGTGGTACAGATACGCAGTATTTT,CASSYSGTGGTDTQYF
once,TRBJ1-1,TRBV6-5,NA,TGTGCCAGCAAGTCGGGGGAAATGAACACTGAAGCTTTCTTT,CASKSGEMNTEAFF
NA,TRBJ2-5,TRBV7-2,NA,TGTGCCAGCAGCTTACGCAGGGACGCAGAGACCCAGTACTTC,CASSLRRDAETQYF
NA,TRBJ1-5,TRBV30,NA,TGTGCCTGGAGTGGGGTGGGGTATCAGCCCCAGCATTTT,CAWSGVGYQPQHF
NA,TRBJ1-5,TRBV10-3,NA,TGTGCCATCAGTGAGTCGCGGGGGGCAGGCCAGCCCCAGCATTTT,CAISESRGAGQPQHF
NA,TRBJ2-7,TRBV7-8,NA,TGTGCCAGCAGCTTCCTCGGGACGACCCATGAGGAGCAGTACTTC,CASSFLGTTHEEQYF
NA,TRBJ2-5,TRBV9,TRBD2,TGTGCCAGCAGCGTGTCTACTAGCGGAGAGACCCAGTACTTC,CASSVSTSGETQYF
NA,TRBJ1-2,TRBV5-1,NA,TGCGCCAGCAGCCCCCTTCCAGGGAACTATGGCTACACCTTC,CASSPLPGNYGYTF
few,TRBJ2-5,TRBV7-2,TRBD2,TGTGCCAGCAGCTTAGACCCTCCTAGCGGGGCCTCCCCAGAGACCCAGTACTTC,CASSLDPPSGASPETQYF
NA,TRBJ1-5,TRBV29-1,NA,TGCAGCGTTGAAGAGGGGAGAGGTCAGCCCCAGCATTTT,CSVEEGRGQPQHF
NA,TRBJ2-2,TRBV30,NA,TGTGCCTGGAGTGTAAGGACCGGGGAGCTGTTTTTT,CAWSVRTGELFF
NA,TRBJ2-5,TRBV2,NA,TGTGCCAGCAGTGAAGGACTAACAGAGGGGAAGACCCAGTACTTC,CASSEGLTEGKTQYF
once,TRBJ1-2,TRBV29-1,NA,TGCAGCGCAGGACTGTCTGATAGCTACACCTTC,CSAGLSDSYTF
once,TRBJ2-4,TRBV6-5,NA,TGTGCCAGCAGTGACCCCTGGAAAAACATTCAGTACTTC,CASSDPWKNIQYF
once,TRBJ2-2,TRBV9,TRBD2,TGTGCCAGCAGCGTCCTCGGGGGGGCCGCGCGGGAGCTGTTTTTT,CASSVLGGAARELFF
NA,TRBJ2-3,TRBV6-5,TRBD2,TGTGCCAGCAGTTACCGCACTAGCGGGGGGGATACGCAGTATTTT,CASSYRTSGGDTQYF
NA,TRBJ2-7,TRBV14,TRBD1,TGTGCCAGCAGCCGAGAACAGGGGGGACCCTACGAGCAGTACTTC,CASSREQGGPYEQYF
NA,TRBJ2-1,TRBV11-2,TRBD2,TGTGCCAGCAGCCCAACTAGCGGGGGCACCACATACAATGAGCAGTTCTTC,CASSPTSGGTTYNEQFF
NA,TRBJ1-2,TRBV28,TRBD1,TGTGCCACCTCTCCGGGGGACAGGAATGGCTACACCTTC,CATSPGDRNGYTF
NA,TRBJ1-6,TRBV4-1,NA,TGCGCCAGCAGCCAAGCAAACAGACTTGGTTCACCCCTCCACTTT,CASSQANRLGSPLHF
NA,TRBJ1-4,TRBV10-3,TRBD1,TGTGCCATCAGTGAGTCGAGTCAGGGGGCAGAAAAACTGTTTTTT,CAISESSQGAEKLFF
NA,TRBJ1-1,TRBV9,NA,TGTGCCAGCAGCGTAGATTGGCTCTATGTCAGGAACACTGAAGCTTTCTTT,CASSVDWLYVRNTEAFF
NA,TRBJ2-6,TRBV7-9,NA,TGTGCCAGCAGCCCGGACAGTGGGGCCAACGTCCTGACTTTC,CASSPDSGANVLTF
NA,TRBJ1-4,TRBV28,NA,TGTGCCAGCAGTTTATTGGCAGCTGAAAAACTGTTTTTT,CASSLLAAEKLFF
NA,TRBJ2-3,TRBV12-2,NA,TGTGCAAGTCCCTGGCGACGATTCTTGGATACGCAGTATTTT,CASPWRRFLDTQYF
NA,TRBJ1-4,TRBV10-3,TRBD1,TGTGCCATCAGGGACAGGGAGAGCGAAAAACTGTTTTTT,CAIRDRESEKLFF
NA,TRBJ2-4,TRBV6-1,NA,TGTGCCAGCAGTGAAGCACTTGTCAGAGGTATAGCCAAAAACATTCAGTACTTC,CASSEALVRGIAKNIQYF
NA,TRBJ1-1,TRBV5-6,NA,TGTGCCAGCAGCTTGGAACAGGCCTCCCTTTTGGGCACTGAAGCTTTCTTT,CASSLEQASLLGTEAFF
NA,TRBJ2-7,TRBV2,NA,TGTGCCAGCGGCCGGAGAGGGCTTATCCCCTACGAGCAGTACTTC,CASGRRGLIPYEQYF
NA,TRBJ2-6,TRBV30,TRBD2,TGTGCCTGGAGTCAGGGAGGGACCACTGGGGCCAACGTCCTGACTTTC,CAWSQGGTTGANVLTF
NA,TRBJ2-2,TRBV1,NA,TGCACCAGCAGCCAAGAAGGTAGGAGACTAGCGGGAGTGGGTCCCGGGGAGCTGTTTTTT,CTSSQEGRRLAGVGPGELFF
once,TRBJ1-5,TRBV25-1,TRBD1,TGTGCCAGCAGTGAAGGGACAGGGGTATTCAAGGAGCCCCAGCATTTT,CASSEGTGVFKEPQHF
NA,TRBJ2-1,TRBV7-9,NA,TGTGCCAGCAGCTTAATCGGTGGGGGAACTACTACCTACAATGAGCAGTTCTTC,CASSLIGGGTTTYNEQFF
NA,TRBJ1-4,TRBV30,NA,TGTGCCTGGAGCTCGGGCGAAAAACTGTTTTTT,CAWSSGEKLFF
NA,TRBJ2-7,TRBV7-2,TRBD1,TGTGCCAGCAGCTCGAACAGGGGTCGGCCCTACGAGCAGTACTTC,CASSSNRGRPYEQYF
NA,TRBJ2-7,TRBV5-1,NA,TGCGCCAGCAGCATTGGGGGGAGTGGGCAGGGCAACGAGCAGTACTTC,CASSIGGSGQGNEQYF
NA,TRBJ2-3,TRBV19,TRBD2,TGTGCCAGTAGTATCAGCCTAGCGGGAGGTGGTCGGCGCACAGATACGCAGTATTTT,CASSISLAGGGRRTDTQYF
few,TRBJ1-6,TRBV9,TRBD1,TGTGCCAGCAGCGTAGGACAGGGAAGTTCACCCCTCCACTTT,CASSVGQGSSPLHF
NA,TRBJ2-7,TRBV5-6,TRBD1,TGTGCCAGCAGCTTTTCAGGGGGTGGGTACGAGCAGTACTTC,CASSFSGGGYEQYF
few,TRBJ1-5,TRBV19,NA,TGTGCCAGTAGTATGCCCGGGGGCCGGAGTCAGCCCCAGCATTTT,CASSMPGGRSQPQHF
NA,TRBJ2-1,TRBV11-3,TRBD1,TGTGCCAGCAGCCGTACCGGGACAGGCACCTACAATGAGCAGTTCTTC,CASSRTGTGTYNEQFF
NA,TRBJ1-1,TRBV28,NA,TGTGCCAGCAGTCCGGTGGGGAGGAACACTGAAGCTTTCTTT,CASSPVGRNTEAFF
few,TRBJ1-1,TRBV6-6,NA,TGTGCCAGCAGTTCCCCGGGCACTGAAGCTTTCTTT,CASSSPGTEAFF
once,TRBJ2-7,TRBV5-1,TRBD2,TGCGCCAGCAGCTCTAGCGGAGGAGCGTCCTACGAGCAGTACTTC,CASSSSGGASYEQYF
NA,TRBJ2-3,TRBV7-9,TRBD2,TGTGCCAGCAGCTGGGAGGGGATTAGAGATACGCAGTATTTT,CASSWEGIRDTQYF